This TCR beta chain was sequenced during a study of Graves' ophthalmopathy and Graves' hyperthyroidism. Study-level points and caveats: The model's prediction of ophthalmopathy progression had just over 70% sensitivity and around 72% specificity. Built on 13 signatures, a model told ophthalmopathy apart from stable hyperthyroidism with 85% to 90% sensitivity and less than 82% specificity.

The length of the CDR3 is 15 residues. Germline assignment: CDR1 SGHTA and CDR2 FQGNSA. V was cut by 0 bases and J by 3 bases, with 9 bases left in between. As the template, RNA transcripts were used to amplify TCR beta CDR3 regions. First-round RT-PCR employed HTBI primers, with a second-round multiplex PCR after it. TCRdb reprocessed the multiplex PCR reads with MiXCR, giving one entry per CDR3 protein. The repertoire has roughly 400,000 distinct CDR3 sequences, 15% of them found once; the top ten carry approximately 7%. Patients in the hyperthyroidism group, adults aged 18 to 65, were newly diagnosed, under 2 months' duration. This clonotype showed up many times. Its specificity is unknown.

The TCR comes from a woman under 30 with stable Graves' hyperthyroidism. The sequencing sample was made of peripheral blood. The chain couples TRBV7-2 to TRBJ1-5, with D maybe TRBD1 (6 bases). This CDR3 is CASSLATGINQPQHF. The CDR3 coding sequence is TGTGCCAGCAGCTTAGCCACAGGGATCAATCAGCCCCAGCATTTT.